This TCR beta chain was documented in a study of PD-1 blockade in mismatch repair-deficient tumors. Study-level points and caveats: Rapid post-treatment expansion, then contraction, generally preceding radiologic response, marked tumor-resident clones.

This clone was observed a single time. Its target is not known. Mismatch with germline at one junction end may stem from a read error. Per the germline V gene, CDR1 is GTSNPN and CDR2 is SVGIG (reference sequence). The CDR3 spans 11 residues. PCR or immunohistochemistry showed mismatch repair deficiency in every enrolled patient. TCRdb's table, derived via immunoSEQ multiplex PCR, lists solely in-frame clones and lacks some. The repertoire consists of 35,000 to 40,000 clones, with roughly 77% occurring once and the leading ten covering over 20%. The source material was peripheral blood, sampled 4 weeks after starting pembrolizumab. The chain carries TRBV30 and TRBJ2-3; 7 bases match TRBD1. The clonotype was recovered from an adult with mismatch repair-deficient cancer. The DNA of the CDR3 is TGTGCCTGGAGTCAGGGGGATAGGCAGTATTTT. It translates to CAWSQGDRQYF.